This is a list of T cell receptor beta chains from one sample in a study of beta chain features in type 1 diabetes. The method was immunoSEQ multiplex PCR; TCRdb's version includes in-frame clones alone and lacks a portion of them. Seen here are approximately 100,000 clones, under 30% observed once, and the top ten hold under 0.55%. The source material was central memory CD4+ T cells from blood. The receptors stem from a woman aged 18-29 years with type 1 diabetes. The CDR3 runs from the conserved cysteine through the conserved F or W. The D gene is left open where the match is weak. Only part of the rows carry a size: once, few, many, or a class if the clone is expanded.

J gene: TRBJ2-1
V gene: TRBV27
D gene: TRBD2
clone size: NA
CDR3 protein: CASTKLAGGDNEQFF
CDR3 DNA: TGTGCCAGCACCAAACTAGCGGGAGGGGACAATGAGCAGTTCTTC

J gene: TRBJ2-7
V gene: TRBV19
D gene: NA
clone size: NA
CDR3 protein: CASSQGSHYEQYF
CDR3 DNA: TGTGCCAGTTCACAGGGCAGCCACTACGAGCAGTACTTC

J gene: TRBJ2-5
V gene: TRBV10-1
D gene: TRBD1
clone size: NA
CDR3 protein: CASSDRGQGETQYF
CDR3 DNA: TGCGCCAGCAGTGACAGGGGGCAAGGGGAGACCCAGTACTTC

J gene: TRBJ1-1
V gene: TRBV7-2
D gene: NA
clone size: NA
CDR3 protein: CASSKNQGDTEAFF
CDR3 DNA: TGTGCCAGCAGCAAGAATCAAGGGGACACTGAAGCTTTCTTT

J gene: TRBJ1-5
V gene: TRBV28
D gene: TRBD1
clone size: few
CDR3 protein: CASSRSTGGRNQPQHF
CDR3 DNA: TGTGCCAGCAGCCGCTCAACAGGGGGAAGGAATCAGCCCCAGCATTTT

J gene: TRBJ2-1
V gene: TRBV2
D gene: TRBD2
clone size: NA
CDR3 protein: CASSKGLAASNEQFF
CDR3 DNA: TGTGCCAGCAGTAAGGGACTAGCGGCCTCCAATGAGCAGTTCTTC

J gene: TRBJ1-5
V gene: TRBV4-3
D gene: NA
clone size: few
CDR3 protein: CASSQEVQGGNQPQHF
CDR3 DNA: TGCGCCAGCAGCCAAGAGGTACAGGGAGGGAATCAGCCCCAGCATTTT

J gene: TRBJ2-5
V gene: TRBV25-1
D gene: NA
clone size: few
CDR3 protein: CASSEFTVEETQYF
CDR3 DNA: TGTGCCAGCAGTGAATTTACGGTCGAAGAGACCCAGTACTTC

J gene: TRBJ2-5
V gene: TRBV5-1
D gene: NA
clone size: NA
CDR3 protein: CASSLGLMESTQYF
CDR3 DNA: TGCGCCAGCAGCTTGGGTCTTATGGAGTCGACCCAGTACTTC

J gene: TRBJ1-1
V gene: TRBV18
D gene: NA
clone size: NA
CDR3 protein: CASSPTATMNTEAFF
CDR3 DNA: TGTGCCAGCTCACCGACAGCTACGATGAACACTGAAGCTTTCTTT

J gene: TRBJ2-2
V gene: TRBV5-1
D gene: TRBD2
clone size: NA
CDR3 protein: CASTMGLAITGELFF
CDR3 DNA: TGCGCCAGCACCATGGGACTAGCGATCACCGGGGAGCTGTTTTTT

J gene: TRBJ2-4
V gene: TRBV25-1
D gene: TRBD1
clone size: few
CDR3 protein: CASSPRGLAKNIQYF
CDR3 DNA: TGTGCCAGCAGCCCGAGGGGGCTAGCCAAAAACATTCAGTACTTC

J gene: TRBJ2-3
V gene: TRBV7-3
D gene: NA
clone size: few
CDR3 protein: CASSPGSGVDTQYF
CDR3 DNA: TGTGCCAGCAGCCCGGGGAGTGGGGTGGATACGCAGTATTTT

J gene: TRBJ1-1
V gene: TRBV5-4
D gene: NA
clone size: NA
CDR3 protein: CATCGGSLCRNTEAFF
CDR3 DNA: TGTGCCACCTGTGGGGGGAGTCTGTGTAGGAACACTGAAGCTTTCTTT

J gene: TRBJ2-1
V gene: TRBV15
D gene: NA
clone size: few
CDR3 protein: CATSRDEKYNEQFF
CDR3 DNA: TGTGCCACCAGCAGAGACGAGAAGTACAATGAGCAGTTCTTC

J gene: TRBJ2-5
V gene: TRBV28
D gene: TRBD1
clone size: few
CDR3 protein: CASSLLGQGARETQYF
CDR3 DNA: TGTGCCAGCAGTTTACTGGGACAGGGGGCAAGGGAGACCCAGTACTTC

J gene: TRBJ2-7
V gene: TRBV7-2
D gene: NA
clone size: NA
CDR3 protein: CASSPVAESSEEQYF
CDR3 DNA: TGTGCCAGCAGCCCCGTAGCGGAATCCTCCGAGGAGCAGTACTTC

J gene: TRBJ1-1
V gene: TRBV7-8
D gene: NA
clone size: NA
CDR3 protein: CASSRNQGGTEAFF
CDR3 DNA: TGTGCCAGCAGCCGGAATCAGGGTGGGACTGAAGCTTTCTTT

J gene: TRBJ2-7
V gene: TRBV5-1
D gene: TRBD2
clone size: NA
CDR3 protein: CASSPTGATSGRLREQYF
CDR3 DNA: TGCGCCAGCAGCCCGACAGGAGCGACTAGCGGGAGACTACGCGAGCAGTACTTC

J gene: TRBJ1-1
V gene: TRBV18
D gene: TRBD1
clone size: NA
CDR3 protein: CASGSLNRGTEAFF
CDR3 DNA: TGTGCCAGCGGATCACTGAACAGGGGGACTGAAGCTTTCTTT

J gene: TRBJ2-7
V gene: TRBV5-4
D gene: NA
clone size: NA
CDR3 protein: CASSFDSYEQYF
CDR3 DNA: TGTGCCAGCAGCTTTGACAGCTACGAGCAGTACTTC

J gene: TRBJ2-4
V gene: TRBV2
D gene: NA
clone size: NA
CDR3 protein: CASGKAGDSIQYF
CDR3 DNA: TGTGCCAGCGGGAAAGCAGGGGATAGCATTCAGTACTTC

J gene: TRBJ1-2
V gene: TRBV5-1
D gene: NA
clone size: NA
CDR3 protein: CASSSQAHEYYGYTF
CDR3 DNA: TGCGCCAGCAGCTCCCAAGCTCACGAGTACTATGGCTACACCTTC

J gene: TRBJ2-3
V gene: TRBV7-9
D gene: TRBD2
clone size: NA
CDR3 protein: CASSSWGGGSGTDTQYF
CDR3 DNA: TGTGCCAGCAGCTCCTGGGGAGGCGGGAGCGGCACAGATACGCAGTATTTT

J gene: TRBJ2-1
V gene: TRBV5-1
D gene: NA
clone size: NA
CDR3 protein: CASSLGSGYNEQFF
CDR3 DNA: TGCGCCAGCAGCTTGGGGAGCGGCTACAATGAGCAGTTCTTC

J gene: TRBJ2-6
V gene: TRBV19
D gene: NA
clone size: NA
CDR3 protein: CASSIQGGANVLTF
CDR3 DNA: TGTGCCAGTAGTATACAGGGTGGGGCCAACGTCCTGACTTTC

J gene: TRBJ2-1
V gene: TRBV18
D gene: NA
clone size: NA
CDR3 protein: CASSPPNGHYNEQFF
CDR3 DNA: TGTGCCAGCTCACCACCAAATGGGCACTACAATGAGCAGTTCTTC

J gene: TRBJ2-3
V gene: TRBV7-2
D gene: TRBD1
clone size: NA
CDR3 protein: CASSLRGTGSTDTQYF
CDR3 DNA: TGTGCCAGCAGCTTGAGAGGGACAGGGAGCACAGATACGCAGTATTTT

J gene: TRBJ2-1
V gene: TRBV6-1
D gene: TRBD2
clone size: NA
CDR3 protein: CASSGYTSGTYNEQFF
CDR3 DNA: TGTGCCAGCAGTGGCTATACTAGCGGAACCTACAATGAGCAGTTCTTC

J gene: TRBJ2-2
V gene: TRBV7-9
D gene: TRBD1
clone size: few
CDR3 protein: CAAGAGQGWNTGELFF
CDR3 DNA: TGTGCCGCGGGGGCTGGACAGGGGTGGAACACCGGGGAGCTGTTTTTT

J gene: TRBJ2-5
V gene: TRBV5-4
D gene: NA
clone size: few
CDR3 protein: CASSLEIGQRETQYF
CDR3 DNA: TGTGCCAGCAGCTTGGAGATAGGGCAGCGGGAGACCCAGTACTTC

J gene: TRBJ2-5
V gene: TRBV4-1
D gene: TRBD2
clone size: few
CDR3 protein: CASSQLGLAEETQYF
CDR3 DNA: TGCGCCAGCAGCCAGCTGGGACTAGCGGAAGAGACCCAGTACTTC

J gene: TRBJ2-7
V gene: TRBV27
D gene: NA
clone size: NA
CDR3 protein: CASSSEGRYEQYF
CDR3 DNA: TGTGCCAGCAGTTCGGAGGGGAGATACGAGCAGTACTTC

J gene: TRBJ2-1
V gene: TRBV29-1
D gene: TRBD1
clone size: NA
CDR3 protein: CSARPGQGGGEQFF
CDR3 DNA: TGCAGCGCTAGACCGGGACAGGGGGGCGGTGAGCAGTTCTTC

J gene: TRBJ2-7
V gene: TRBV18
D gene: NA
clone size: few
CDR3 protein: CASSPIGTEQYF
CDR3 DNA: TGTGCCAGCTCACCCATAGGGACTGAGCAGTACTTC

J gene: TRBJ1-5
V gene: TRBV10-2
D gene: TRBD1
clone size: NA
CDR3 protein: CASSERDSQHF
CDR3 DNA: TGCGCCAGCAGTGAGAGGGACAGCCAGCATTTT